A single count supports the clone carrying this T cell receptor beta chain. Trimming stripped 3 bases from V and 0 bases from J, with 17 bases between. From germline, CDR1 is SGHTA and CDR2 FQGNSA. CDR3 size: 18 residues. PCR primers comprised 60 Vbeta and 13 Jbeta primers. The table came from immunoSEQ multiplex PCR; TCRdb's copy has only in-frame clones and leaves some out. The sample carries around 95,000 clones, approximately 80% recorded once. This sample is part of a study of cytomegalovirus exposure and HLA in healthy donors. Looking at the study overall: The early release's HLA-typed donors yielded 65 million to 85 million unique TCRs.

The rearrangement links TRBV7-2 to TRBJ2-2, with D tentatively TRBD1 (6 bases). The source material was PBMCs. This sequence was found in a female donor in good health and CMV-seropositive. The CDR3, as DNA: TGTGCCAGCAGCTTCCCGTCTCAGGGGTCCCCGAACACCGGGGAGCTGTTTTTT. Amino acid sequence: CASSFPSQGSPNTGELFF.